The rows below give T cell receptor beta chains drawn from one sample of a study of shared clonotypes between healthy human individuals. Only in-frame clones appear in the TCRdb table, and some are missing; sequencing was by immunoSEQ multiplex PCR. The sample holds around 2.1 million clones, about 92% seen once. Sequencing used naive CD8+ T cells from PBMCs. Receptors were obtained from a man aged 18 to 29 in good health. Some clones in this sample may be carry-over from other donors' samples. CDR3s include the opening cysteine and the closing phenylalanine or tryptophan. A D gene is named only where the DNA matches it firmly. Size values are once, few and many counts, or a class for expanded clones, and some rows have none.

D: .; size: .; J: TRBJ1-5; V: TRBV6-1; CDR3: CASSDGSSQPQHF; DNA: TGTGCCAGCAGTGACGGGTCCAGCCAGCCCCAGCATTTT
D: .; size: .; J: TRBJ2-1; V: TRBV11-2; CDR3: CASSLLDEQFF; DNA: TGTGCCAGCAGCTTATTGGATGAGCAGTTCTTC
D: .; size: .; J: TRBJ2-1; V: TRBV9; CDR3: CASSVEKSTDEQFF; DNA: TGTGCCAGCAGCGTAGAGAAGAGTACGGATGAGCAGTTCTTC
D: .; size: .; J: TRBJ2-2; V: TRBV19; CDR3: CASSPPGAGELFF; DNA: TGTGCCAGTAGTCCCCCGGGAGCCGGGGAGCTGTTTTTT
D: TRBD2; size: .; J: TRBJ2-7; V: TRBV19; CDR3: CASSTGSWRELIEQYF; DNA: TGTGCCAGTAGCACGGGGAGTTGGCGGGAGTTGATCGAGCAGTACTTC
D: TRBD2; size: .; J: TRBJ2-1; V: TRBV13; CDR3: CASSLVLAGHEQFF; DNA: TGTGCCAGCAGCTTAGTCCTAGCGGGGCACGAGCAGTTCTTC
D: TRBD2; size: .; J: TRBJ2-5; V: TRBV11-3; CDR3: CASSLGGGPGETQYF; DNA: TGTGCCAGCAGCTTGGGCGGGGGACCCGGGGAGACCCAGTACTTC
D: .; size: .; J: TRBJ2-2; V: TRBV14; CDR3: CASSQDRTGELFF; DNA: TGTGCCAGCAGCCAAGATCGGACCGGGGAGCTGTTTTTT
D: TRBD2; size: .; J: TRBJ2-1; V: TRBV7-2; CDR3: CASSLNVGGGAGNEQFF; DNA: TGTGCCAGCAGCTTAAACGTCGGCGGGGGGGCCGGGAATGAGCAGTTCTTC
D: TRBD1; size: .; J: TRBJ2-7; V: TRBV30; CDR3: CAWSMRQGFYEQYF; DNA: TGTGCCTGGAGTATGAGACAGGGGTTCTACGAGCAGTACTTC
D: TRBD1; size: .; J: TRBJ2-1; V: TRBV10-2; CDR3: CASSEGTGYNEQFF; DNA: TGCGCCAGCAGTGAAGGGACAGGTTACAATGAGCAGTTCTTC
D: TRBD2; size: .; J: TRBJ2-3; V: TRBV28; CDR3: CASSPTSGPPDTQYF; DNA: TGTGCCAGCAGCCCGACTAGCGGGCCTCCAGATACGCAGTATTTT
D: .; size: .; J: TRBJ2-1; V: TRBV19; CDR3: CASSIDQRWGNEQFF; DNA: TGTGCCAGTAGTATAGACCAGCGGTGGGGGAATGAGCAGTTCTTC
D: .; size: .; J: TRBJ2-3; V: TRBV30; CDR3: CAWSAPPYTQYF; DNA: TGTGCCTGGAGTGCGCCGCCCTATACGCAGTATTTT
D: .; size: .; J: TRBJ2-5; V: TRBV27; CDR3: CASSLSTPPLWGETQYF; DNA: TGTGCCAGCAGTTTAAGCACACCTCCCCTCTGGGGAGAGACCCAGTACTTC
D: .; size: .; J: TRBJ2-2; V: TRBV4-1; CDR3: CASSQVTIGELFF; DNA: TGCGCCAGCAGCCAAGTCACTATCGGGGAGCTGTTTTTT
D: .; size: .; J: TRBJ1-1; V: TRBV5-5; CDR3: CASTVGPNTEAFF; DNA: TGTGCCAGTACGGTAGGGCCGAACACTGAAGCTTTCTTT
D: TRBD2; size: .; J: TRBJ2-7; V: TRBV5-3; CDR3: CARTPGGGSHEQYF; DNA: TGTGCCAGAACCCCGGGAGGGGGGTCCCACGAGCAGTACTTC
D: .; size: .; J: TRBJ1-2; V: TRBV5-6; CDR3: CASSLARDNGYTF; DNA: TGTGCCAGCAGCCTCGCCAGGGATAATGGCTACACCTTC
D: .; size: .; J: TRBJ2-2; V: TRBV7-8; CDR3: CASSYGSGELFF; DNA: TGTGCCAGCAGCTATGGGTCCGGGGAGCTGTTTTTT
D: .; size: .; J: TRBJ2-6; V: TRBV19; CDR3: CASTKLLGGWSSGANVLTF; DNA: TGTGCCAGTACCAAACTTCTCGGGGGATGGAGCTCTGGGGCCAACGTCCTGACTTTC
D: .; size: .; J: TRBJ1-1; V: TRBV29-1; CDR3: CSGGTTEAFF; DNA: TGCAGCGGGGGCACCACTGAAGCTTTCTTT
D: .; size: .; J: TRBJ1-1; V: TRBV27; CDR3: CASSLMTVQNTEAFF; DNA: TGTGCCAGCAGTTTAATGACGGTACAGAACACTGAAGCTTTCTTT
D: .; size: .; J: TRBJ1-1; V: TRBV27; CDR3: CASSLSLNTEAFF; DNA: TGTGCCAGCAGTTTATCGTTAAACACTGAAGCTTTCTTT
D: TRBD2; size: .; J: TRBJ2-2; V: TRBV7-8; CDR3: CASSLAGVHTGELFF; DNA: TGTGCCAGCTCCCTAGCGGGAGTCCACACCGGGGAGCTGTTTTTT
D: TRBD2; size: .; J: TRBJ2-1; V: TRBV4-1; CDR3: CASSPRLAGANERFF; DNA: TGCGCCAGCAGCCCTCGACTAGCGGGAGCCAATGAGCGGTTCTTC
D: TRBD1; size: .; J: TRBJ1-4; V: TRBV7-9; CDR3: CASSLAVTGSEKLFF; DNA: TGTGCCAGCAGCTTAGCTGTGACAGGGAGCGAAAAACTGTTTTTT
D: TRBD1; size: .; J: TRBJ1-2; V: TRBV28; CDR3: CASSLFQGGGYGYTF; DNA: TGTGCCAGCAGTTTATTCCAGGGGGGAGGCTATGGCTACACCTTC
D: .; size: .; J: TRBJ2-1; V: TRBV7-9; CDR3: CASSLVLPVIHEQFF; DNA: TGTGCCAGCAGCTTAGTACTTCCGGTGATCCATGAGCAGTTCTTC
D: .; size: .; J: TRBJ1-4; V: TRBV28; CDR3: CASSLWSQVVANEKLFF; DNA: TGTGCCAGCAGTTTATGGAGTCAGGTGGTTGCTAATGAAAAACTGTTTTTT
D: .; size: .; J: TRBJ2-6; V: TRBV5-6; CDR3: CASSFGVGANVLTF; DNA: TGTGCCAGCAGCTTTGGGGTCGGGGCCAACGTCCTGACTTTC
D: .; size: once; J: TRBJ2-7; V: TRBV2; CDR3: CASRGPGRDYEQYF; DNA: TGTGCCAGCAGAGGACCCGGAAGGGACTACGAGCAGTACTTC
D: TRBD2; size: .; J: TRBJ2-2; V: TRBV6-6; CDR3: CASSYLAEPSGELFF; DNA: TGTGCCAGCAGTTACCTAGCGGAGCCTTCCGGGGAGCTGTTTTTT
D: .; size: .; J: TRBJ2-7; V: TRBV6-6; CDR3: CASTQGLMLEQYF; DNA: TGTGCCAGCACTCAGGGCCTTATGTTGGAGCAGTACTTC
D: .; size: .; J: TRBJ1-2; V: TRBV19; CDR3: CASSTRVRDYGYTF; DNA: TGTGCCAGTAGTACCAGGGTGCGAGACTATGGCTACACCTTC
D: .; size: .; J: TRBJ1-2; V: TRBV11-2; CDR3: CASSLDFGGRLDYGYTF; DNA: TGTGCCAGCAGCTTAGATTTTGGGGGAAGGTTGGACTATGGCTACACCTTC
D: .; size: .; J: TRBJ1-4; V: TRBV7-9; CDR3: CASNLGGANEKLFF; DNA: TGTGCCAGCAACTTAGGGGGGGCGAATGAAAAACTGTTTTTT
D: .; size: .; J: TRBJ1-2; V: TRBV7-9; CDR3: CASSPGTDYYGYTF; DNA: TGTGCCAGCAGCCCGGGGACGGATTACTATGGCTACACCTTC
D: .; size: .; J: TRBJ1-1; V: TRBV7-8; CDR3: CASSLAAPGPKNTEAFF; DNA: TGTGCCAGCAGCTTAGCGGCCCCGGGACCGAAGAACACTGAAGCTTTCTTT
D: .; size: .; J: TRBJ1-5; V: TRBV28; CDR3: CASSLLFQDQPQHF; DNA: TGTGCCAGCAGTTTATTATTCCAGGATCAGCCCCAGCATTTT
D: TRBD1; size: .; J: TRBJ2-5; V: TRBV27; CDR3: CASSSWTGKETQYF; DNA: TGTGCCAGCAGTTCCTGGACAGGAAAAGAGACCCAGTACTTC
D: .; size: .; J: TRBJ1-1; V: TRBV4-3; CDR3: CASSQARWTEAFF; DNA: TGCGCCAGCAGCCAAGCGAGGTGGACTGAAGCTTTCTTT
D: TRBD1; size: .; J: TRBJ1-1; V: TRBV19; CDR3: CASSAHRGQEAFF; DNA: TGTGCCAGTAGTGCCCACAGGGGGCAGGAAGCTTTCTTT
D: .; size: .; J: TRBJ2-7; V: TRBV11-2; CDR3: CASSQDKQFYEQYF; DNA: TGTGCCAGCAGCCAAGACAAGCAATTCTACGAGCAGTACTTC